These T cell receptor beta chains were read from a single sample in a study of CD8 T cells in Susac syndrome. TCRdb called the immunoSEQ multiplex PCR reads again in MiXCR, with one record for every CDR3 protein. The profile shows 95,000 to 150,000 distinct CDR3 sequences, under 96% of them singletons. Material for sequencing was CD4+ T cells from PBMCs. Source of these receptors: a human donor with Susac syndrome. CDR3s include the opening cysteine and the closing phenylalanine or tryptophan. Each record gives: CDR3 protein, V gene, clone size, J gene. Part of the rows lack a size; the others show once, few, many or a class for expanded clones.

CDR3aa: CSVDPGPGGTEAFF
v_gene: TRBV29-1
abundance: .
j_gene: TRBJ1-1

CDR3aa: CASSPLAGEKLFF
v_gene: TRBV18
abundance: .
j_gene: TRBJ1-4

CDR3aa: CASSIDRLPYEQYF
v_gene: TRBV5-4
abundance: .
j_gene: TRBJ2-7

CDR3aa: CSARDGEGGGYEQYF
v_gene: TRBV20-1
abundance: .
j_gene: TRBJ2-7

CDR3aa: CASSGAGASTDTQYF
v_gene: TRBV5-1
abundance: .
j_gene: TRBJ2-3

CDR3aa: CASRGTSGKLGEQYF
v_gene: TRBV6-5
abundance: .
j_gene: TRBJ2-7

CDR3aa: CSAPHGLGRYEQYF
v_gene: TRBV20-1
abundance: .
j_gene: TRBJ2-7

CDR3aa: CASSEGWVAASTDTQYF
v_gene: TRBV2
abundance: once
j_gene: TRBJ2-3

CDR3aa: CASSLLADRQETQYF
v_gene: TRBV5-1
abundance: .
j_gene: TRBJ2-5

CDR3aa: CASSPPQFEGLGGYTF
v_gene: TRBV18
abundance: .
j_gene: TRBJ1-2

CDR3aa: CASSSRTSRNTGELFF
v_gene: TRBV3-1
abundance: .
j_gene: TRBJ2-2

CDR3aa: CASSLGTSGDLDDEQFF
v_gene: TRBV5-1
abundance: .
j_gene: TRBJ2-1

CDR3aa: CASTLRGEQYF
v_gene: TRBV12-3/TRBV12-4
abundance: .
j_gene: TRBJ2-7

CDR3aa: CASTRHTQYF
v_gene: TRBV6-4
abundance: .
j_gene: TRBJ2-3

CDR3aa: CASSVAGRTEAFF
v_gene: TRBV9
abundance: .
j_gene: TRBJ1-1

CDR3aa: CASTRSMGGEAFF
v_gene: TRBV12-3/TRBV12-4
abundance: .
j_gene: TRBJ1-1

CDR3aa: CSARTGGETQYF
v_gene: TRBV20-1
abundance: .
j_gene: TRBJ2-5

CDR3aa: CASSYGQGTSGANVLTF
v_gene: TRBV2
abundance: .
j_gene: TRBJ2-6

CDR3aa: CSARWAGDRIEQFF
v_gene: TRBV20-1
abundance: .
j_gene: TRBJ2-1

CDR3aa: CASSLVFAQASGSSDTQYF
v_gene: TRBV7-2
abundance: once
j_gene: TRBJ2-3

CDR3aa: CSAPGLAGQYNEQFF
v_gene: TRBV20-1
abundance: .
j_gene: TRBJ2-1

CDR3aa: CASRTGLTLAFF
v_gene: TRBV28
abundance: once
j_gene: TRBJ1-1

CDR3aa: CASTKTGSMETQYF
v_gene: TRBV28
abundance: once
j_gene: TRBJ2-5

CDR3aa: CISRLAGLAGHYEQYF
v_gene: TRBV12-2
abundance: .
j_gene: TRBJ2-7

CDR3aa: CATSRDKGTGRNQPQHF
v_gene: TRBV15
abundance: .
j_gene: TRBJ1-5

CDR3aa: CSASREVTDTQYF
v_gene: TRBV20-1
abundance: .
j_gene: TRBJ2-3

CDR3aa: CASSSGLRENIQYF
v_gene: TRBV3-1
abundance: .
j_gene: TRBJ2-4

CDR3aa: CASSLDRKHLTYEQYF
v_gene: TRBV5-1
abundance: .
j_gene: TRBJ2-7

CDR3aa: CASSLFGLEGTDTQYF
v_gene: TRBV5-4
abundance: .
j_gene: TRBJ2-3

CDR3aa: CSVGGQGALSYEQYF
v_gene: TRBV29-1
abundance: .
j_gene: TRBJ2-7

CDR3aa: CASSHRDRNYGYTF
v_gene: TRBV7-9
abundance: .
j_gene: TRBJ1-2

CDR3aa: CAWSPTPPGASGNTIYF
v_gene: TRBV30
abundance: .
j_gene: TRBJ1-3

CDR3aa: CASSLVGPSYNEQFF
v_gene: TRBV11-2
abundance: .
j_gene: TRBJ2-1

CDR3aa: CASSRPRGGSGQETQYF
v_gene: TRBV3-1
abundance: .
j_gene: TRBJ2-5

CDR3aa: CASSFRQGYGYTF
v_gene: TRBV27
abundance: few
j_gene: TRBJ1-2

CDR3aa: CASSSRPTRYEQYF
v_gene: TRBV7-2
abundance: .
j_gene: TRBJ2-7

CDR3aa: CAISPVDRDDGYTF
v_gene: TRBV24-1
abundance: .
j_gene: TRBJ1-2

CDR3aa: CSGQDRGGTEAFF
v_gene: TRBV29-1
abundance: .
j_gene: TRBJ1-1

CDR3aa: CSARRPGLADNEQFF
v_gene: TRBV20-1
abundance: .
j_gene: TRBJ2-1

CDR3aa: CASSTMTGVGNTIYF
v_gene: TRBV7-2
abundance: once
j_gene: TRBJ1-3

CDR3aa: CASSLVRLEGHEQYF
v_gene: TRBV5-1
abundance: .
j_gene: TRBJ2-7

CDR3aa: CASSPAPGGNYEQYF
v_gene: TRBV5-1
abundance: .
j_gene: TRBJ2-7

CDR3aa: CAISGEGNYGYTF
v_gene: TRBV10-3
abundance: .
j_gene: TRBJ1-2

CDR3aa: CASSQDFSGEREQYF
v_gene: TRBV3-1
abundance: .
j_gene: TRBJ2-7

CDR3aa: CASTQGRSYNEQFF
v_gene: TRBV12-3/TRBV12-4
abundance: .
j_gene: TRBJ2-1

CDR3aa: CASSYSTYGYTF
v_gene: TRBV6-6
abundance: .
j_gene: TRBJ1-2

CDR3aa: CASTVLPDNEQFF
v_gene: TRBV5-1
abundance: .
j_gene: TRBJ2-1

CDR3aa: CATSDLGTSGGEYYNEQFF
v_gene: TRBV24-1
abundance: .
j_gene: TRBJ2-1

CDR3aa: CASSKTSSTDTQYF
v_gene: TRBV12-3/TRBV12-4
abundance: .
j_gene: TRBJ2-3

CDR3aa: CASNVDGRNEQFF
v_gene: TRBV2
abundance: .
j_gene: TRBJ2-1

CDR3aa: CASRAGQNYGYTF
v_gene: TRBV5-1
abundance: .
j_gene: TRBJ1-2

CDR3aa: CASGTGEGVGELFF
v_gene: TRBV6-5
abundance: once
j_gene: TRBJ2-2

CDR3aa: CASSLDTTEAFF
v_gene: TRBV2
abundance: .
j_gene: TRBJ1-1

CDR3aa: CASSLSVTGDQETQYF
v_gene: TRBV27
abundance: .
j_gene: TRBJ2-5

CDR3aa: CASSAVYEQYF
v_gene: TRBV7-8
abundance: once
j_gene: TRBJ2-7

CDR3aa: CASSFSTGRNTEAFF
v_gene: TRBV12-3/TRBV12-4
abundance: .
j_gene: TRBJ1-1

CDR3aa: CASSLTSGVQETQYF
v_gene: TRBV7-7
abundance: .
j_gene: TRBJ2-5

CDR3aa: CSARRSALETQYF
v_gene: TRBV20-1
abundance: .
j_gene: TRBJ2-5

CDR3aa: CASRTTGLSSYEQYF
v_gene: TRBV19
abundance: .
j_gene: TRBJ2-7